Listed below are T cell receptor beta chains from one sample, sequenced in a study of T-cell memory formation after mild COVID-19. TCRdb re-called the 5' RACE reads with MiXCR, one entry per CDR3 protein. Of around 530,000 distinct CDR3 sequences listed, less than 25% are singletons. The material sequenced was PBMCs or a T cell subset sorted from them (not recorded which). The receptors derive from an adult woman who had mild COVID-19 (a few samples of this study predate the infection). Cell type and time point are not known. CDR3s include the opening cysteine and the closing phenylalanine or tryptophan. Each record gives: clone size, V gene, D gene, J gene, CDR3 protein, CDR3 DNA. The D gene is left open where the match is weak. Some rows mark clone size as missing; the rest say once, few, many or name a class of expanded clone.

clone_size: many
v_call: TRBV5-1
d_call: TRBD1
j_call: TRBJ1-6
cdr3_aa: CASSLDYGTAQTPLHF
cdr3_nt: TGCGCCAGCAGCTTGGATTATGGGACAGCACAAACACCCCTCCACTTT

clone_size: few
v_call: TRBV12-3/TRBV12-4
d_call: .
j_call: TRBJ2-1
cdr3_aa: CASSLGLMFF
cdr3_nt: TGTGCCAGCAGTTTAGGGTTGATGTTCTTC

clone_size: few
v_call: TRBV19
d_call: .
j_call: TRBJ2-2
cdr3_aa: CASRMGGELFF
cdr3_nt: TGTGCCAGCCGGATGGGCGGGGAGCTGTTTTTT

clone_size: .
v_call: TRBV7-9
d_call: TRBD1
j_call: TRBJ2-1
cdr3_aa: CASSRGTGIHNEQFF
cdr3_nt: TGTGCCAGCAGCCGAGGGACAGGGATACACAATGAGCAGTTCTTC

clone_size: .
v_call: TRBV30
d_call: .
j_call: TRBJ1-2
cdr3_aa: CAWSYAGTRGYTF
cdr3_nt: TGTGCCTGGAGTTACGCAGGGACGAGGGGCTACACCTTC

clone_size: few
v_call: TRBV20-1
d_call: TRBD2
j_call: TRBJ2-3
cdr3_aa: CSARLGLAGADTQYF
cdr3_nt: TGCAGTGCTAGATTAGGACTAGCGGGAGCAGATACGCAGTATTTT

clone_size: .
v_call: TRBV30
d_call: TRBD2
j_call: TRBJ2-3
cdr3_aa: CAWSGTGGSTDTQYF
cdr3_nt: TGTGCCTGGAGCGGTACGGGGGGGAGCACAGATACGCAGTATTTT

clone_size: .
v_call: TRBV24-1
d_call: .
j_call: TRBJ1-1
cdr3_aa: CATSSSGVSEAFF
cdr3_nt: TGTGCCACCAGTTCGTCGGGGGTGTCTGAAGCTTTCTTT

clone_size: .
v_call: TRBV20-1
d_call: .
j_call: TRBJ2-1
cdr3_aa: CSARDSDPLSSYNEQFF
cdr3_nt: TGCAGTGCTAGAGATTCGGACCCCCTCAGCTCCTACAATGAGCAGTTCTTC

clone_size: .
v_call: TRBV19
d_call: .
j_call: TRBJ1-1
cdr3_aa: CASSIDRADTEAFF
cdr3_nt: TGTGCCAGTAGTATAGACAGGGCGGACACTGAAGCTTTCTTT

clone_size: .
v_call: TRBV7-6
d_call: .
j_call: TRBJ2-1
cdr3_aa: CASTAAGSYNEQFF
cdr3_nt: TGTGCCAGCACGGCAGCGGGCTCCTACAATGAGCAGTTCTTC

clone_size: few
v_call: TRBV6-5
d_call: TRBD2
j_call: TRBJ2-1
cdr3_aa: CASSYRASGPYNEQFF
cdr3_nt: TGTGCCAGCAGTTACAGGGCTAGCGGGCCGTACAATGAGCAGTTCTTC

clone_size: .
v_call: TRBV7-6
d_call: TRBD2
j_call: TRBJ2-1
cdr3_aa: CASSSNSGGSYNEQFF
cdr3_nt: TGTGCCAGCAGCTCAAATAGCGGGGGGTCCTACAATGAGCAGTTCTTC

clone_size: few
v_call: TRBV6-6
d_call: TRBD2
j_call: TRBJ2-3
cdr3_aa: CASTYRGLAGSTTDTQYF
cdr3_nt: TGTGCCAGCACCTACCGGGGGCTAGCGGGGTCTACCACAGATACGCAGTATTTT

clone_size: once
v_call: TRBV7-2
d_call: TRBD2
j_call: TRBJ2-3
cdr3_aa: CASSFSGGGAGDTQYF
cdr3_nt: TGTGCCAGCAGCTTTAGCGGCGGGGGGGCAGGAGATACGCAGTATTTT

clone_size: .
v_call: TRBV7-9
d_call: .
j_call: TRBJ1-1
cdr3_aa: CASSFRGHEAFF
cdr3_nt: TGTGCCAGCAGCTTCCGGGGGCATGAAGCTTTCTTT

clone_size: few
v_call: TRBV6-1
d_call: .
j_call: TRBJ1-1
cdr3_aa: CASSVRGPNTEAFF
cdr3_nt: TGTGCCAGCAGCGTTAGAGGGCCGAACACTGAAGCTTTCTTT

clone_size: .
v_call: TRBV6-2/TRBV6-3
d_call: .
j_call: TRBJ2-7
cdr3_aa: CASSYDTQASYEQYF
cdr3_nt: TGTGCCAGCAGTTATGACACGCAGGCGTCCTACGAGCAGTACTTC

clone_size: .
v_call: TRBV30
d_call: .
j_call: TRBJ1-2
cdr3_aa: CAWRDGPYGYTF
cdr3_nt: TGTGCCTGGAGGGACGGCCCCTATGGCTACACCTTC

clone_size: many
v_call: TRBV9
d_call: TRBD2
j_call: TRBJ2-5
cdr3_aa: CASSAQRGEETQYF
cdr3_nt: TGTGCCAGCAGCGCCCAGCGGGGGGAAGAGACCCAGTACTTC

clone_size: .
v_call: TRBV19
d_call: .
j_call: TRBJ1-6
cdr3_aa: CASSDQGGRSSPLHF
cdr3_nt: TGTGCCAGTAGTGACCAAGGGGGGCGAAGTTCACCCCTCCACTTT

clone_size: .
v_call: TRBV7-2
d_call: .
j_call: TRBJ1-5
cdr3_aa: CASGGSGPQHF
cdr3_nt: TGTGCCAGCGGGGGGTCCGGGCCCCAGCATTTT

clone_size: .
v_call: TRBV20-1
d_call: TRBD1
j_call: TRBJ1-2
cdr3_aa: CSARDPPTGPYTF
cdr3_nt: TGCAGTGCTAGAGATCCTCCGACAGGGCCCTACACCTTC

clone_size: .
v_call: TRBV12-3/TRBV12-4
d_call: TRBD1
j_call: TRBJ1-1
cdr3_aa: CASSLGAGGLAFF
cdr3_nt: TGTGCCAGCAGCCTCGGGGCAGGGGGCTTAGCTTTCTTT

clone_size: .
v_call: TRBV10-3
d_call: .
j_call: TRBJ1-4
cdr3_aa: CAIRGTANEKLFF
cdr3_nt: TGTGCCATCAGGGGGACCGCTAATGAAAAACTGTTTTTT

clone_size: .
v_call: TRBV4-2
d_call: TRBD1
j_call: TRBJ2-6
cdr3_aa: CASSQGDSFSGANVLTF
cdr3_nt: TGTGCCAGCAGCCAGGGGGACAGCTTCTCTGGGGCCAACGTCCTGACTTTC

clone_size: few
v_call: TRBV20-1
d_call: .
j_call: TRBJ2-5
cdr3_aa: CSARAPTVMRVQETQYF
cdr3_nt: TGCAGTGCTAGAGCCCCCACCGTCATGCGGGTGCAAGAGACCCAGTACTTC